Following are 16 T cell receptor beta chains from one sample sequenced in a study of blood T cell repertoires in COVID-19. TCRdb's table, derived via immunoSEQ multiplex PCR, lists solely in-frame clones and lacks some. The table has 150,000 to 200,000 clones, more than 70% seen once; the top ten hold around a fifth. Sequenced: peripheral blood. These receptor sequences come from a woman between 70 and 85 years old who had recovered from COVID-19.

The chain couples TRBV5-1 to TRBJ2-1; perhaps TRBD2 as D (5 bases). This CDR3 spans 16 amino acids. V was trimmed by 4 bases and J by 3 bases, leaving 17 bases between them. The germline V gene encodes CDR1 SGHRS and CDR2 YFSETQ. The CDR3 reads CASSRSRASDYNEQFF. In DNA form, the CDR3 reads TGCGCCAGCAGCCGGTCGCGGGCTAGTGACTACAATGAGCAGTTCTTC.

This clone was detected ten times or more. The V gene is TRBV4-2, the J gene TRBJ1-1; D remains ambiguous. Trimming took 1 base from V and 1 from J, leaving 13 bases between them. CDR1 and CDR2 from the germline V gene are LGHNA and YNFKEQ. The CDR3 consists of 16 residues. This CDR3 is CASSQVRPGGNTEAFF. DNA for the CDR3: TGTGCCAGCAGCCAAGTCCGACCGGGAGGGAACACTGAAGCTTTCTTT.

The chain has TRBV6-5 and TRBJ2-1, with 9 nucleotides matching TRBD2. V dropped 2 bases and J dropped 6; count of bases not matched to a gene: 8. The V gene's germline CDR1 is MNHEY and CDR2 SVGAGI. This CDR3 is built from 16 residues. CDR3 coding DNA: TGTGCCAGCAGTTACCTGGGTAGCGGGAGCGTCAATGAGCAGTTCTTC. Encoded protein: CASSYLGSGSVNEQFF.

The chain has TRBV6-5 and TRBJ2-3, with 10 bases identical to TRBD1. CDR3 length equals 14 residues. Germline trimming cut 7 bases from V and 4 bases from J; bases unmatched to any gene: 5. Per the germline V gene, CDR1 is MNHEY and CDR2 is SVGAGI. The CDR3: CASTDRGRPDTQYF. The CDR3 DNA is TGTGCCAGCACCGACAGGGGGCGCCCAGATACGCAGTATTTT.

The chain recombines TRBV9 with TRBJ2-2; the D gene is possibly TRBD1 (6 bases). From germline, CDR1 is SGDLS and CDR2 YYNGEE. The CDR3 extends over 15 amino acids. With 3 bases removed from V and 4 bases from J, the gap between germline ends came to 13 bases. CDR3 DNA: TGTGCCAGCAGCGACACAGGGCAGTCCACCGGGGAGCTGTTTTTT. This codes for CASSDTGQSTGELFF.

This clone was seen a few times. CDR3 DNA: TGTGCCAGCAGTGAAAGTTGGGGACAGAGATCCTACGAGCAGTACTTC. Amino acid sequence: CASSESWGQRSYEQYF. The rearrangement joins TRBV25-1 to TRBJ2-7; TRBD1 aligns across 7 bases. Unmatched junction bases numbered 8, after V lost 2 bases and J lost 1 base. This CDR3 region has 16 residues. The V gene's germline CDR1 is MGHDK and CDR2 SYGVNS.

The chain combines TRBV6-6 with TRBJ1-4, with TRBD1 matching over 9 bases. The CDR3 has 14 residues. V was clipped by 5 bases and J by 7 bases; unmatched bases: 5. CDR1 is MNHNY, CDR2 SVGAGI, per germline (reference sequence). In DNA, the CDR3 is TGTGCCAGCAGTCTCCGGGACAGGGTTGAAAAACTGTTTTTT. This gives the protein CASSLRDRVEKLFF.

The chain carries TRBV19 and TRBJ2-1; 10 bases align to TRBD2. Germline V gene sequence: CDR1 LNHDA, CDR2 SQIVND (reference sequence). Losses at the gene ends were 10 bases for V and 7 bases for J; bases not matched to a gene: 10. The CDR3 is 14 amino acids. The CDR3 nucleotides read TGTGCCACGGGTGCGGTAGCGGGAGGTAATGAGCAGTTCTTC. This encodes CATGAVAGGNEQFF.

The chain couples TRBV27 to TRBJ2-2; TRBD2 agrees at 8 bases. V was pared by 5 bases and J by 6 bases, with 8 bases of the junction left unmatched. CDR1 and CDR2 from the germline V gene are MNHEY and SMNVEV (reference sequence). This CDR3 contains 15 residues. The chain's CDR3 is CASSPHPGGAGELFF. As DNA, the CDR3 is TGTGCCAGCAGTCCGCACCCCGGGGGGGCCGGGGAGCTGTTTTTT.

The chain links TRBV6-2 or TRBV6-3 to TRBJ1-5; 11 bases map to TRBD1. The CDR3 is made up of 15 amino acids. The J segment lost 6 bases and the V segment lost 4 bases, leaving 5 bases of the junction unmatched. Germline-derived CDR1 and CDR2 are MNHEY and SVGEGT. The CDR3 sequence is CASSLGQGAGQPQHF. Written as DNA, the CDR3 is TGTGCCAGCAGTTTAGGACAGGGGGCCGGTCAGCCCCAGCATTTT.

V usage is TRBV7-6 and J usage is TRBJ1-6, with D perhaps matching TRBD1 (5 bases). Per the germline V gene, CDR1 is SGHVS and CDR2 is FNYEAQ. The CDR3 runs to 14 residues. Trimming pared 4 bases from V and 7 bases from J, leaving 11 bases between. The CDR3, as DNA: TGTGCCAGCAGCTCCCTGACAGTCAATTCACCCCTCCACTTT. This codes for CASSSLTVNSPLHF.

The V and J genes are TRBV10-1 and TRBJ1-2; D is perhaps TRBD1 (5 bases). This CDR3 is 18 amino acids long. Per germline, CDR1 WNHNN and CDR2 SYGVQD (reference sequence). Deletions cut 2 bases from V and 8 bases from J, with 27 bases between. The CDR3 nucleotides are TGCGCCAGCAGTGAGCCCCCCGGGGGGTGGAGGATGAGGGAAGGCTACACCTTC. Protein: CASSEPPGGWRMREGYTF.

Note on this clone: At one of its ends the junction is not consistent with the germline gene, which may arise from a read error. This rearrangement joins TRBV2 to TRBJ1-1; 8 bases map to TRBD1. This CDR3 spans 13 amino acids. Looked up from germline, CDR1 is SNHLY and CDR2 is FYNNEI. This CDR3 reads CASSYRGSTQSIF. DNA of the CDR3: TGTGCCAGCAGCTACAGGGGGTCCACGCAGTCGATCTTT.

This clone has a handful of counts. This chain uses TRBV30 with TRBJ2-7, with a weak D call TRBD2 (5 bases). CDR3 length equals 13 residues. Germline CDR1 GTSNPN, CDR2 SVGIG (reference sequence). V was cut by 0 bases and J by 5 bases, with 11 bases left in between. The CDR3 here is CAWSVGRGDEQYF. The DNA for the CDR3 is TGTGCCTGGAGTGTAGGACGGGGAGACGAGCAGTACTTC. The variable domain in full, completed from reference TRBV30 and TRBJ2-7, reads SQTIHQWPATLVQPVGSPLSLECTVEGTSNPNLYWYRQAAGRGLQLLFYSVGIGQISSEVPQNLSASRPQDRQFILSSKKLLLSDSGFYLCAWSVGRGDEQYFGPGTRLTVT.

V and J are TRBV5-1 and TRBJ1-2; possible D gene TRBD1, 6 bases. CDR1 is SGHRS, CDR2 YFSETQ, per germline. CDR3 length: 14 amino acids. Trimming took off 6 bases at V and 2 bases at J, with 14 bases between the two ends. Written as DNA, the CDR3 is TGCGCCAGCAACCCAGGGGCCGGGAACTATGGCTACACCTTC. Amino acid sequence: CASNPGAGNYGYTF.

The chain couples TRBV6-6 to TRBJ1-2; 11 bases match TRBD1. V was pared by 2 bases and J by 13 bases, with 3 bases of the junction left unmatched. The length of the CDR3 is 12 residues. The germline V gene has CDR1 MNHNY and CDR2 SVGAGI (reference sequence). CDR3 region: CASSYGDRGATF. Written as DNA, the CDR3 is TGTGCCAGCAGTTACGGGGACAGGGGGGCCACCTTC.